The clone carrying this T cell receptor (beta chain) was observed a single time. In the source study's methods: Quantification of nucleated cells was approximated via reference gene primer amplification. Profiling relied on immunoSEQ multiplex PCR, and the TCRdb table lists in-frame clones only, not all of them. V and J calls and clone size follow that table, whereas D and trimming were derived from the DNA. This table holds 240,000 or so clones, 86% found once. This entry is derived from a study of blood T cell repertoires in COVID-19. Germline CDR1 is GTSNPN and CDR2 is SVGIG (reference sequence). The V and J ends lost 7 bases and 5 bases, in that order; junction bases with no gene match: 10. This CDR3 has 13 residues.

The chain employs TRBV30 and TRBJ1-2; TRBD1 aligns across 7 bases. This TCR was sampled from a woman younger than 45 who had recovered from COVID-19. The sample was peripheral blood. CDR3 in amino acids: CAYLGTAGYGYTF. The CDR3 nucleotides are TGTGCCTATCTCGGGACAGCAGGTTATGGCTACACCTTC.